The present entry profiles one T cell receptor (beta chain) with its context. The V gene's germline CDR1 is LGHNA and CDR2 YNFKEQ. Deletions cut 4 bases from V and 1 base from J, with 13 bases between. The CDR3 sequence is 15 residues long. The data were taken from a study of blood T cell repertoires in COVID-19. Study context: Spain, Italy and the United States supplied samples that represented acute and convalescent COVID-19.

How the authors handled the data: Amplified reference gene primers provided the basis for estimating nucleated cell counts. Measured with immunoSEQ multiplex PCR; TCRdb has only the in-frame clones, and not every one. D and trimming come from the DNA, and the V and J calls and clone size come from that table. The sample has more than 35,000 clones; roughly three quarters are singletons. The TCR sequence derives from a man aged 65-85 years with acute or convalescent COVID-19. The specimen was peripheral blood. J is TRBJ1-1 and V is TRBV4-2; D might be TRBD1 (6 bases). The CDR3 sequence: CASSLPGQRNTEAFF. The CDR3 bases are TGTGCCAGCAGCCTACCAGGACAGAGGAACACTGAAGCTTTCTTT.